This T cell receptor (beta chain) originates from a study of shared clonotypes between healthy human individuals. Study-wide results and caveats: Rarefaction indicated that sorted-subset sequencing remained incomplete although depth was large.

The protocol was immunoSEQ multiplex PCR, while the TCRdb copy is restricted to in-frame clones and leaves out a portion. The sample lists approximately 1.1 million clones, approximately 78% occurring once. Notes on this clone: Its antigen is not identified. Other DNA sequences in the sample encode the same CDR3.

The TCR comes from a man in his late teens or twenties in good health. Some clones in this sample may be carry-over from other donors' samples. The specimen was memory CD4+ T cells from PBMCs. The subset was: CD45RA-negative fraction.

The CDR3 loop reads CASSLWGTDTQYF. In nucleotides, the CDR3 is TGTGCCAGCAGCTTATGGGGCACAGATACGCAGTATTTT. This chain links TRBV7-9 with TRBJ2-3; D gene uncertain. Per the germline V gene, CDR1 is SEHNR and CDR2 is FQNEAQ (reference sequence). V was cut by 2 bases and J by 1 base, with 4 bases left in between. CDR3 length: 13 amino acids.